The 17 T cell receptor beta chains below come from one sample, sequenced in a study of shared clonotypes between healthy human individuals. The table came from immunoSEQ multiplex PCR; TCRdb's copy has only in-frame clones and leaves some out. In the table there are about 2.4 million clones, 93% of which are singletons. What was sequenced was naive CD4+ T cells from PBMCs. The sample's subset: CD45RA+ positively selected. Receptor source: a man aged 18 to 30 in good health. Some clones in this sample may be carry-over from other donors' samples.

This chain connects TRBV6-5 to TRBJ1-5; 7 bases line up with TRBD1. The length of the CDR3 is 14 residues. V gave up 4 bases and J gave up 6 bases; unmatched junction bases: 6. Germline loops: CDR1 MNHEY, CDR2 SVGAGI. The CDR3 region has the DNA TGTGCCAGCAGTTTGAGGCAGGGGGGTCAGCCCCAGCATTTT. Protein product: CASSLRQGGQPQHF.

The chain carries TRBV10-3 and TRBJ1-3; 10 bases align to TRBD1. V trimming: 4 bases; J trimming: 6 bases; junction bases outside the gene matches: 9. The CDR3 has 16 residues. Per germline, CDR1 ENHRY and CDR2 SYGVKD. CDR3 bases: TGTGCCATCAGTGGGGGGACAGGGGTCGGAGTAAACACCATATATTTT. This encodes CAISGGTGVGVNTIYF.

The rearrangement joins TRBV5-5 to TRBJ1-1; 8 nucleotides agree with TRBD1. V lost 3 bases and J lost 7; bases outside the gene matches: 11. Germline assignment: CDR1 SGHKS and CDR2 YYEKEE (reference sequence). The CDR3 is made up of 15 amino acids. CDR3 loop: CASSYTPDRDVEAFF. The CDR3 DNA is TGTGCCAGCAGCTATACTCCGGACAGGGATGTTGAAGCTTTCTTT.

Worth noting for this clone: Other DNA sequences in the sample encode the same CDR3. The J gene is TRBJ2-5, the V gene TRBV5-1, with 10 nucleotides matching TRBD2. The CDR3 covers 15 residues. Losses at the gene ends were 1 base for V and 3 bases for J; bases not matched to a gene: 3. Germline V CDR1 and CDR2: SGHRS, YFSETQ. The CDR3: CASSLFLAGEETQYF. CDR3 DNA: TGCGCCAGCAGCTTGTTCCTAGCGGGAGAAGAGACCCAGTACTTC.

The CDR3 region is CASSPAPSVGTYEQYF. CDR3 sequence (DNA): TGTGCCAGCAGCCCTGCCCCCAGCGTCGGGACCTACGAGCAGTACTTC. This sequence joins TRBV4-2 and TRBJ2-7, with D perhaps TRBD2 (5 bases). In germline, CDR1 is LGHNA, CDR2 YNFKEQ. Trimming cost V 4 bases and J 2 bases, with 18 bases left between them. The CDR3 loop spans 16 amino acids.

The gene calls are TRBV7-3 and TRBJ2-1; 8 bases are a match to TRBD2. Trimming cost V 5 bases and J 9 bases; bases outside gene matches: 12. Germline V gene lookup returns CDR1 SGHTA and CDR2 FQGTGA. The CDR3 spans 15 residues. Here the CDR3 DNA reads TGTGCCAGCAGCCCCATCGGGGGGGGGCTAGGTGAGCAGTTCTTC. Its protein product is CASSPIGGGLGEQFF.

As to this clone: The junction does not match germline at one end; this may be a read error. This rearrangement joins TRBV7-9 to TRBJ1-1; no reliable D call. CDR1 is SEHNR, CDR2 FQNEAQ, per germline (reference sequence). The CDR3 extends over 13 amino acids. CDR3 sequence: CASSSPRNAEAFF. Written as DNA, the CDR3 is TGTGCCAGTTCTTCTCCCAGGAACGCTGAAGCTTTCTTT. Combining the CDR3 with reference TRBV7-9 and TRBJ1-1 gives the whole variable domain DTGVSQNPRHKITKRGQNVTFRCDPISEHNRLYWYRQTLGQGPEFLTYFQNEAQLEKSRLLSDRFSAERPKGSFSTLEIQRTEQGDSAMYLCASSSPRNAEAFFGQGTRLTVV.

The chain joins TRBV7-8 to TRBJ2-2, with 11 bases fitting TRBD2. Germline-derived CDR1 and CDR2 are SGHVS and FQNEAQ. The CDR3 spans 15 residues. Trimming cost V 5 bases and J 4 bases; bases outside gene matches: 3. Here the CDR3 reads CASSQLAGVTGELFF. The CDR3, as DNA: TGTGCCAGCAGCCAACTAGCGGGAGTCACCGGGGAGCTGTTTTTT.

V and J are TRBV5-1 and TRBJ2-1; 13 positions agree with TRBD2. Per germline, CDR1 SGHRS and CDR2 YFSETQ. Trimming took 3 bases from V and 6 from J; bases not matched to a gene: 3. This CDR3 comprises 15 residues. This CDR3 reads CASSSRTSGSNEQFF. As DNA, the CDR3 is TGCGCCAGCAGCTCGAGGACTAGCGGGAGCAATGAGCAGTTCTTC. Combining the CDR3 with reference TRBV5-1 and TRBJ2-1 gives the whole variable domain KAGVTQTPRYLIKTRGQQVTLSCSPISGHRSVSWYQQTPGQGLQFLFEYFSETQRNKGNFPGRFSGRQFSNSRSEMNVSTLELGDSALYLCASSSRTSGSNEQFFGPGTRLTVL.

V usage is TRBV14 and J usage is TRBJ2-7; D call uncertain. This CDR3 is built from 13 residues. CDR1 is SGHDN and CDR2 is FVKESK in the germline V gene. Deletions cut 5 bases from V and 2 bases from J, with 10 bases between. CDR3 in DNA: TGTGCCAGCAGCGTCGGAACAGCCTACGAGCAGTACTTC. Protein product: CASSVGTAYEQYF.

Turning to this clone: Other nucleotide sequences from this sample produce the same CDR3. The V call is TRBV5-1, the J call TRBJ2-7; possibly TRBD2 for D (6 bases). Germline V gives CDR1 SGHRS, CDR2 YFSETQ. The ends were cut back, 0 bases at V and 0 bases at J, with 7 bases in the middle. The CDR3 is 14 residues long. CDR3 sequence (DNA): TGCGCCAGCAGCTTGGTGGGAGGCTCCTACGAGCAGTACTTC. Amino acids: CASSLVGGSYEQYF. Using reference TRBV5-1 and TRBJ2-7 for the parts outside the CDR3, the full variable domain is KAGVTQTPRYLIKTRGQQVTLSCSPISGHRSVSWYQQTPGQGLQFLFEYFSETQRNKGNFPGRFSGRQFSNSRSEMNVSTLELGDSALYLCASSLVGGSYEQYFGPGTRLTVT.

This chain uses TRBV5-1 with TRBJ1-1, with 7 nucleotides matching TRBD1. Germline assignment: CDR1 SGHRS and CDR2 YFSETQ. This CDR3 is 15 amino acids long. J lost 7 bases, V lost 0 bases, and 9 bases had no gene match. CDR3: CASSLVGVTGLEAFF. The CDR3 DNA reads TGCGCCAGCAGCTTGGTAGGGGTGACAGGGCTTGAAGCTTTCTTT.

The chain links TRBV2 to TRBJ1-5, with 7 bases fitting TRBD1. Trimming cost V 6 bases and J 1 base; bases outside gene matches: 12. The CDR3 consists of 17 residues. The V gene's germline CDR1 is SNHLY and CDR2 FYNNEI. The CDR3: CASRDGGGPRSNQPQHF. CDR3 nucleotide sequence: TGTGCCAGCAGGGATGGAGGGGGCCCGAGAAGCAATCAGCCCCAGCATTTT.

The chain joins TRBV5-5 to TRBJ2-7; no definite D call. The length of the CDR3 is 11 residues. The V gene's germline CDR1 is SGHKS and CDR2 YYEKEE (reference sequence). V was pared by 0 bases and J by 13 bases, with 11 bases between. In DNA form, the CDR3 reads TGTGCCAGCAGCTTGGGGCTGGGTGTCTACTTC. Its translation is CASSLGLGVYF. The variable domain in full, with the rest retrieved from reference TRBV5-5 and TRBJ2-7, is DAGVTQSPTHLIKTRGQQVTLRCSPISGHKSVSWYQQVLGQGPQFIFQYYEKEERGRGNFPDRFSARQFPNYSSELNVNALLLGDSALYLCASSLGLGVYFGPGTRLTVT.

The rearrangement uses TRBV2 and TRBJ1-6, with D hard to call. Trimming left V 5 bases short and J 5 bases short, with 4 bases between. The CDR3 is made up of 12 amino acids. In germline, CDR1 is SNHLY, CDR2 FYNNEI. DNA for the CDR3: TGTGCCAGCAGTCCTGATAATTCACCCCTCCACTTT. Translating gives CASSPDNSPLHF.

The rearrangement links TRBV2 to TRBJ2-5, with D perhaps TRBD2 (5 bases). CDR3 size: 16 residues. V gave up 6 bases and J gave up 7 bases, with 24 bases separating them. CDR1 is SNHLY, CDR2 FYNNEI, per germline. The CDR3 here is CASRPLTSAEDATQYF. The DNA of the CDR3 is TGTGCCAGCAGACCTCTTACTAGTGCCGAGGATGCGACCCAGTACTTC. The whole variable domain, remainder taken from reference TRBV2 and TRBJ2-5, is EPEVTQTPSHQVTQMGQEVILRCVPISNHLYFYWYRQILGQKVEFLVSFYNNEISEKSEIFDDQFSVERPDGSNFTLKIRSTKLEDSAMYFCASRPLTSAEDATQYFGPGTRLLVL.

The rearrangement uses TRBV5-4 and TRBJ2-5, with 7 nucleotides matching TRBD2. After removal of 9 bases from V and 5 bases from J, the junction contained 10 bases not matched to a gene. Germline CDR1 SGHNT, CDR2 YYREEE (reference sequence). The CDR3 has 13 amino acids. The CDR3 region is CATAAGATETQYF. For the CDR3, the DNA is TGTGCCACCGCGGCGGGAGCGACGGAGACCCAGTACTTC.